The T cell receptor (beta chain) under discussion was sequenced for a study of CD8+ T cells in alopecia areata. Study details: Oral tofacitinib, 5 to 10 mg twice daily, was given in an open-label trial.

Indicated treatment: oral pan-JAK inhibitor, 5-10 mg twice daily. Once RNA had been extracted, it was reverse transcribed into cDNA to act as the sequencing template. Data came from immunoSEQ multiplex PCR; TCRdb stores just in-frame clones and leaves some out. The sample consists of fewer than 350,000 clones, roughly 50% of them appearing once. The CDR3 extends over 17 amino acids. Unmatched junction bases numbered 6, after V lost 1 base and J lost 2 bases. Germline assignment: CDR1 SGHDT and CDR2 YYEEEE. The sequences come from CD4+ T cells sorted from blood, collected at week 24, from a patient treated with tofacitinib. This rearrangement joins TRBV5-6 to TRBJ2-1, with 10 nucleotides matching TRBD2. This receptor was taken from a human donor with alopecia areata. The CDR3 reads CASSLWTSGHPYNEQFF. Here the CDR3 DNA reads TGTGCCAGCAGCTTGTGGACTAGCGGACACCCCTACAATGAGCAGTTCTTC.